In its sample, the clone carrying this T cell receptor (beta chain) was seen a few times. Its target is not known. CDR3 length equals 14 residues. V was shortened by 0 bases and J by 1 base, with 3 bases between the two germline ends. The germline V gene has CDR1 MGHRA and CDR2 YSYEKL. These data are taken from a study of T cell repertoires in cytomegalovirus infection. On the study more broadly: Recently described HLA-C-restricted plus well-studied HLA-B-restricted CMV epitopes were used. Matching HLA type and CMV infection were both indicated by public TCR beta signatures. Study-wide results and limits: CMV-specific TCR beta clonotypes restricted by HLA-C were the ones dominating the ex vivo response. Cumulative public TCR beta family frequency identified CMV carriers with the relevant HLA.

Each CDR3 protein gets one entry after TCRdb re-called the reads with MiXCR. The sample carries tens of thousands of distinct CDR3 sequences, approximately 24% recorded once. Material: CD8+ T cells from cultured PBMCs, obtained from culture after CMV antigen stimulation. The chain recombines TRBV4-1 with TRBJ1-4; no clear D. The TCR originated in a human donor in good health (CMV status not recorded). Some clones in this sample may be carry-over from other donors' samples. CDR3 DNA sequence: TGCGCCAGCAGCCAAGATCAAACTAATGAAAAACTGTTTTTT. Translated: CASSQDQTNEKLFF.